This T cell receptor beta chain was documented in a study of spatial heterogeneity in lung cancer. From the 5' RACE reads, TCRdb called clonotypes with MiXCR, one entry per CDR3 protein. This repertoire shows roughly 80,000 distinct CDR3 sequences, 7.5% to 9.5% found once; its top ten account for about 6.8%. In this sample, this clonotype turned up many times. CDR1 is MNHEY and CDR2 is SMNVEV in the germline V gene (reference sequence). Trimming pared 6 bases from V and 8 bases from J, leaving 14 bases between. The CDR3 is 13 amino acids. Time point specified: sample taken at primary tumor resection. From tumor, nontumor lung or frozen PBMC, whole RNA was taken unsorted for sequencing.

The clonotype was recovered from a male donor with early-stage non-small cell lung cancer. V gene TRBV27 combines with J gene TRBJ2-4; D is perhaps TRBD2 (6 bases). The sequenced sample was PBMCs, obtained at surgery. CDR3 protein: CASSPDERDIQYF. The CDR3 region has the DNA TGTGCCAGCAGCCCGGATGAGCGGGACATTCAGTACTTC.